What follows describes a single T cell receptor beta chain. The sample is drawn from a study of cytomegalovirus exposure and HLA in healthy donors. Sequencing used immunoSEQ multiplex PCR; TCRdb keeps in-frame clones, though not all of them. The sample consists of 260,000 or so clones, around nine tenths of them appearing once. Germline-derived CDR1 and CDR2 are GTSNPN and SVGIG (reference sequence). This CDR3 is built from 16 residues. V was clipped by 1 base and J by 4 bases, with 16 bases between them. The sequence was obtained from a young man in good health and CMV-seronegative. Sequencing was carried out using PBMCs. The V gene is TRBV30, the J gene TRBJ1-4, with D perhaps matching TRBD1 (6 bases). The CDR3 spells CAWSALRTESNEKLFF. The CDR3, as DNA: TGTGCCTGGAGTGCATTGAGGACAGAAAGTAATGAAAAACTGTTTTTT.